This TCR beta chain was identified during a study of T cells after yellow fever vaccination. Overall study results and limits: Repertoires obtained by FACS sorting could include abundant clonotypes that entered as contaminants from the bulk population. Reappearing after the booster were most of the clones from primary vaccination (less than 97% CD4, 88% CD8). Though weaker, the secondary response peaked faster, on day 5 versus 15.

Generation of TCR cDNA used 5'RACE template switching (which added a universal primer site and UMIs). TCRdb independently ran MiXCR on the 5' RACE reads; one entry per CDR3 protein. The sample lists 300,000 to 350,000 distinct CDR3 sequences, 7% to 9% occurring once. On this clonotype itself: Its antigen is as yet unknown.

The clonotype was recovered from a man between 18 and 29 years old who received the YFV17D yellow fever vaccine. The sequencing here drew on PBMCs, taken about 49 days after the first yellow fever vaccination.

CDR3 in amino acids: CASSSLGGVNEQYF. The CDR3 DNA is TGTGCCAGCAGCTCCCTTGGGGGGGTCAACGAGCAGTACTTC. The J gene is TRBJ2-7, the V gene TRBV7-6, with 7 nucleotides matching TRBD2. This CDR3 spans 14 amino acids. J gave up 5 bases and V 4 bases, and 8 bases lay outside the gene matches. The germline V gene encodes CDR1 SGHVS and CDR2 FNYEAQ.